One sample yielded the 15 T cell receptor beta chains listed below, sequenced in a study of response to subunit inactivated influenza vaccine. TCRdb reprocessed the RT-PCR reads with MiXCR, giving one entry per CDR3 protein. This repertoire shows around 750,000 distinct CDR3 sequences, less than 25% found once; its top ten account for around 9.6%. The specimen was PBMCs from blood, collected about 5 days after vaccination. All receptors come from a man in his fifties who received an inactivated influenza vaccine.

The count of this clonotype is one. This chain connects TRBV5-5 to TRBJ1-5; D is undetermined. The CDR3 length is 14 residues. Per the germline V gene, CDR1 is SGHKS and CDR2 is YYEKEE (reference sequence). Trimming pared 1 base from V and 0 bases from J, leaving 5 bases between. The DNA of the CDR3 is TGTGCCAGCAGCTTGTGGTATAGCAATCAGCCCCAGCATTTT. Its protein product is CASSLWYSNQPQHF. Filled out from reference TRBV5-5 and TRBJ1-5, the complete variable domain reads DAGVTQSPTHLIKTRGQQVTLRCSPISGHKSVSWYQQVLGQGPQFIFQYYEKEERGRGNFPDRFSARQFPNYSSELNVNALLLGDSALYLCASSLWYSNQPQHFGDGTRLSIL.

The chain employs TRBV5-1 and TRBJ2-1, with a tentative D call TRBD1 (6 bases). The V and J ends lost 7 bases and 8 bases respectively, with 34 bases between them. Germline lookup yields CDR1 SGHRS and CDR2 YFSETQ. The CDR3 runs 19 residues. The CDR3 loop is CASSVRQVRYDSLADEQFF. The CDR3 DNA sequence: TGCGCCAGCTCTGTTAGACAGGTGCGGTACGATTCCCTCGCCGATGAGCAGTTCTTC.

This chain uses TRBV4-3 with TRBJ2-2; 8 positions match TRBD1. This CDR3 has 17 amino acids. Germline V CDR1 and CDR2: LGHNA, YSLEER. V was pared by 1 base and J by 6 bases, with 10 bases of the junction left unmatched. DNA for the CDR3: TGCGCCAGCAGCCAAGGACGCTGGCAGGGGGCAGCCGGGGAGCTGTTTTTT. This codes for CASSQGRWQGAAGELFF.

This clonotype was observed a handful of times. The V and J genes are TRBV7-6 and TRBJ2-3; the D gene is possibly TRBD1 (5 bases). The V end was cut by 3 bases, the J end by 4 bases, with 14 bases between. The V gene's germline CDR1 is SGHVS and CDR2 FNYEAQ. CDR3 size: 15 residues. The CDR3 DNA reads as TGTGCCAGCAGCTTCTATTTGACAGTCGCAGATACGCAGTATTTT. This gives the protein CASSFYLTVADTQYF. The variable domain in full, with the rest retrieved from reference TRBV7-6 and TRBJ2-3, is GAGVSQSPRYKVTKRGQDVALRCDPISGHVSLYWYRQALGQGPEFLTYFNYEAQQDKSGLPNDRFSAERPEGSISTLTIQRTEQRDSAMYRCASSFYLTVADTQYFGPGTRLTVL.

This clonotype occurred a few times. The chain uses TRBV28 and TRBJ2-5; 14 nucleotides agree with TRBD2. Germline lookup yields CDR1 MDHEN and CDR2 SYDVKM. The trim removed 5 bases at V and 5 bases at J, leaving 13 bases unmatched. The CDR3 totals 18 residues. The CDR3 DNA reads TGTGCCAGCAGTGGACCGGGACTAGCGGGAGTAACACAGGAGACCCAGTACTTC. Its translation: CASSGPGLAGVTQETQYF.

This clonotype came up a few times. CDR3: CASSLAGFSGYTF. The CDR3 DNA reads TGCGCCAGCAGCTTGGCAGGGTTTTCTGGCTACACCTTC. The chain has TRBV5-1 and TRBJ1-2, with D maybe TRBD1 (5 bases). The CDR3 length is 13 residues. Germline V gives CDR1 SGHRS, CDR2 YFSETQ. Trimming removed 0 bases from V and 7 bases from J, with 10 bases in between.

The chain links TRBV7-2 to TRBJ2-1; TRBD2 agrees at 10 bases. V gave up 5 bases and J gave up 1 base; unmatched junction bases: 5. From germline, CDR1 is SGHTA and CDR2 FQGNSA. The CDR3 covers 16 residues. CDR3 nucleotide sequence: TGTGCCAGCAGCACCACGACTAGCGGGTCCTACAATGAGCAGTTCTTC. Translated: CASSTTTSGSYNEQFF.

V gene TRBV20-1 combines with J gene TRBJ2-5; 9 bases are a match to TRBD2. CDR3 length: 12 amino acids. J was trimmed by 4 bases and V by 5 bases; bases with no gene match: 2. From germline, CDR1 is DFQATT and CDR2 SNEGSKA (reference sequence). As DNA, the CDR3 is TGCAGTGCTGTTAGCGGGAGAGAGACCCAGTACTTC. It codes for CSAVSGRETQYF.

There are a few counts of this clonotype. The chain is built from TRBV29-1 and TRBJ2-3, with 8 bases matching TRBD2. This CDR3 spans 13 amino acids. Losses at the gene ends were 6 bases for V and 3 bases for J; bases not matched to a gene: 5. The germline V gene encodes CDR1 SQVTM and CDR2 ANQGSEA. Here the CDR3 reads CSVTSGVTDTQYF. DNA for the CDR3: TGCAGCGTCACTAGCGGAGTTACAGATACGCAGTATTTT.

The rearrangement links TRBV11-2 to TRBJ2-2; no firm D call. This CDR3 is built from 18 residues. Germline CDR1 SGHAT, CDR2 FQNNGV. V shed 4 bases and J shed 0 bases, with 18 bases lying between them. CDR3 protein: CASSSVSLESANTGELFF. For the CDR3, the DNA is TGTGCCAGCAGCTCAGTATCTTTAGAGAGCGCGAACACCGGGGAGCTGTTTTTT.

The gene calls are TRBV7-2 and TRBJ2-7, with D unresolved. V shed 0 bases and J shed 6 bases, with 12 bases lying between them. The CDR3 runs to 14 residues. Germline loops: CDR1 SGHTA, CDR2 FQGNSA. The CDR3 coding sequence is TGTGCCAGCAGCTTAGCCGGGCCCCCCAGCGAGCAGTACTTC. It codes for CASSLAGPPSEQYF. The whole variable domain, filled in from reference TRBV7-2 and TRBJ2-7, reads GAGVSQSPSNKVTEKGKDVELRCDPISGHTALYWYRQSLGQGLEFLIYFQGNSAPDKSGLPSDRFSAERTGGSVSTLTIQRTQQEDSAVYLCASSLAGPPSEQYFGPGTRLTVT.

The V call is TRBV27, the J call TRBJ2-1; a weak D match, TRBD2 (6 bases). The CDR3 runs to 13 residues. V was shortened by 2 bases and J by 12 bases, with 14 bases between the two germline ends. Per germline, CDR1 MNHEY and CDR2 SMNVEV (reference sequence). CDR3 nucleotides: TGTGCCAGCAGTTTAGGAACTAGCTCTGGGCAGTTCTTC. Its translation is CASSLGTSSGQFF.

The chain is built from TRBV11-1 and TRBJ2-1, with D perhaps TRBD2 (6 bases). Trimming pared 3 bases from V and 1 base from J, leaving 28 bases between. The CDR3 runs 21 residues. CDR1 SGHAT and CDR2 FQDESV come from the germline V gene (reference sequence). For the CDR3, the DNA is TGTGCCAGCAGCTTCCGAGGCGGGGCGGAGTTTCATTCGGCTTCCTACAATGAGCAGTTCTTC. It codes for CASSFRGGAEFHSASYNEQFF.

V gene TRBV20-1 combines with J gene TRBJ2-3; no definite D call. V lost 5 bases and J lost 4, with 10 bases in between. CDR3 length: 12 amino acids. Germline V CDR1 and CDR2: DFQATT, SNEGSKA (reference sequence). CDR3 sequence reads: CSASRSPDTQYF. In DNA form, the CDR3 reads TGCAGTGCTTCCCGCAGCCCAGATACGCAGTATTTT.

The CDR3 is CASSQSGGHYEQYF. CDR3 DNA: TGTGCCAGCAGCCAATCCGGAGGCCATTACGAGCAGTACTTC. The V and J genes are TRBV13 and TRBJ2-7; tentatively, D is TRBD2 (5 bases). The CDR3 covers 14 residues. V lost 5 bases to trimming and J lost 4 bases, with 15 bases between them. Germline lookup yields CDR1 PRHDT and CDR2 FYEKMQ (reference sequence). Full variable domain (rest looked up from reference TRBV13 and TRBJ2-7): AAGVIQSPRHLIKEKRETATLKCYPIPRHDTVYWYQQGPGQDPQFLISFYEKMQSDKGSIPDRFSAQQFSDYHSELNMSSLELGDSALYFCASSQSGGHYEQYFGPGTRLTVT.